This T cell receptor (beta chain) is from a study of blood T cell repertoires in COVID-19. Study details: COVID-19 samples from acute and convalescent phases originated in the United States, Italy and Spain.

All enrollees were roughly 18 to 95 years old and from 25 or so US areas. In assigning cohorts, the study relied on participant-reported clinical history. Recovery among Cohort 3 donors was established by two negative PCRs, clearance, or symptom resolution. This CDR3 is 13 amino acids long. Trimming at V came to 3 bases and at J to 7 bases, leaving 1 base not matched to a gene. Looked up from germline, CDR1 is KGHSH and CDR2 is LQKENI. Sequenced by immunoSEQ multiplex PCR; TCRdb stores in-frame clones only, minus some. The data hold around 310,000 clones, with about nine tenths observed a single time.

This sequence originates from a woman aged 25-40 years who had recovered from COVID-19. This chain joins TRBV18 and TRBJ2-1; the match to TRBD2 covers 9 bases. Sequences were obtained from PBMCs or T cells enriched from blood (not recorded which). CDR3 in amino acids: CASSPGLANEQFF. The CDR3 region has the DNA TGTGCCAGCTCACCTGGACTAGCGAATGAGCAGTTCTTC.